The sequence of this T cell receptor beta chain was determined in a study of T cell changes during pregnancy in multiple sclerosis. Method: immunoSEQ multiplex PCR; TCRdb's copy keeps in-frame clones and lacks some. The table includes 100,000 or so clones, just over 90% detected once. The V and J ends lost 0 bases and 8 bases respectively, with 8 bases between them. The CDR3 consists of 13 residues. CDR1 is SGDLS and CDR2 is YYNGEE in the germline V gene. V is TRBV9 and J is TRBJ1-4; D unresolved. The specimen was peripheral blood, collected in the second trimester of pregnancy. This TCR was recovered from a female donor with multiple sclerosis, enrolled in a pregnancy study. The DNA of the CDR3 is TGTGCCAGCAGCGTAGAAGGAGGGGAAAAACTGTTTTTT. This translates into CASSVEGGEKLFF.